These 26 T cell receptor beta chains originate from one sample sequenced in a study of CD8+ T cells in alopecia areata (dated by TCRdb to the late 2010s). Library preparation employed the immunoSEQ multiplex PCR assay. RNA was extracted from all samples and reverse transcribed into cDNA, which served as template for TCR sequencing. TCRdb obtained this table from immuneACCESS and retained in-frame rearrangements with V and J assigned. These tables miss some clones; where compared with another copy, unresolved V genes account for less than half of the shortfall, and the remainder is unexplained. The sample table lists about 200,000 clones, around three fifths of them with a count of one. Of the sample, roughly 5.3% falls within the top ten clones. Input material: CD8+ T cells sorted from blood. The receptor source for this set is a human donor in good health.

V gene TRBV6-6 combines with J gene TRBJ1-2; D uncertain. V was shortened by 9 bases and J by 3 bases, with 14 bases between the two germline ends. The CDR3 totals 13 residues. Germline V gene data show CDR1 as MNHNY and CDR2 as SVGAGI (reference sequence). The CDR3, as DNA: TGTGCCAGTAGCGTACTCTGGGACTATGGCTACACCTTC. Protein product: CASSVLWDYGYTF.

The chain joins TRBV9 to TRBJ2-3; D may be TRBD2 (6 bases). CDR3 length equals 13 residues. The germline CDR1 and CDR2 sequences are SGDLS and YYNGEE. Trimming pared 4 bases from V and 4 bases from J, leaving 10 bases between. CDR3 sequence (DNA): TGTGCCAGCAGCCCCACGGGGGCAGATACGCAGTATTTT. This sequence encodes CASSPTGADTQYF.

V is TRBV29-1 and J is TRBJ1-2, with D possibly being TRBD1 (5 bases). V was pared by 3 bases and J by 3 bases, with 20 bases between. The CDR3 runs 16 residues. The germline V gene encodes CDR1 SQVTM and CDR2 ANQGSEA. The chain's CDR3 is CSVDALASRGDYGYTF. Written as DNA, the CDR3 is TGCAGCGTTGATGCTCTGGCTTCTCGAGGGGACTATGGCTACACCTTC. Drawing the rest from reference TRBV29-1 and TRBJ1-2, the complete variable domain is SAVISQKPSRDICQRGTSLTIQCQVDSQVTMMFWYRQQPGQSLTLIATANQGSEATYESGFVIDKFPISRPNLTFSTLTVSNMSPEDSSIYLCSVDALASRGDYGYTFGSGTRLTVV.

This clone was seen a handful of times. The rearrangement uses TRBV7-9 and TRBJ2-3; D uncertain. The CDR3 runs 13 residues. V was cut by 1 base and J by 6 bases, with 8 bases left in between. CDR1 and CDR2 (germline): SEHNR, FQNEAQ (reference sequence). CDR3 sequence: CASSLGPIDTQYF. In DNA, the CDR3 is TGTGCCAGCAGCTTAGGCCCGATCGATACGCAGTATTTT.

This clone was recorded a few times. V usage is TRBV30 and J usage is TRBJ2-7, with a weak D call TRBD2 (5 bases). The germline gives CDR1 GTSNPN, CDR2 SVGIG (reference sequence). Deletions cut 6 bases from V and 0 bases from J, with 15 bases between. The CDR3 covers 14 residues. The CDR3 sequence is CACSNRESSYEQYF. CDR3 nucleotide sequence: TGTGCCTGTAGCAACCGGGAAAGCTCCTACGAGCAGTACTTC.

The rearrangement joins TRBV6-5 to TRBJ1-4; D not resolved. Trimming cost V 8 bases and J 8 bases, with 12 bases left between them. CDR1 is MNHEY and CDR2 is SVGAGI in the germline V gene. This CDR3 region has 12 residues. CDR3 residues: CASSLFGEKLFF. CDR3 DNA sequence: TGTGCCAGCTCTCTATTTGGCGAAAAACTGTTTTTT.

The J gene is TRBJ2-7, the V gene TRBV4-1, with D unclear. The CDR3 covers 14 residues. Germline-derived CDR1 and CDR2 are MGHRA and YSYEKL. V was pared by 1 base and J by 1 base, with 8 bases between. This CDR3 reads CASSQVDVSYEQYF. CDR3 nucleotide sequence: TGCGCCAGCAGCCAAGTGGACGTATCCTACGAGCAGTACTTC.

This chain connects TRBV13 to TRBJ1-1, with TRBD1 identical over 7 bases. CDR1 and CDR2 (germline): PRHDT, FYEKMQ (reference sequence). The CDR3 extends over 14 amino acids. Trimming cost V 5 bases and J 5 bases; bases outside gene matches: 8. CDR3 sequence: CASSGGTAETEAFF. CDR3 DNA sequence: TGTGCCAGCAGCGGAGGGACAGCAGAAACTGAAGCTTTCTTT.

This rearrangement joins TRBV7-9 to TRBJ2-6; D is undetermined. The CDR3 extends over 16 amino acids. V lost 1 base and J 4 bases, leaving 11 bases between the germline ends. The V gene's germline CDR1 is SEHNR and CDR2 FQNEAQ (reference sequence). CDR3 DNA sequence: TGTGCCAGCAGCTTAGTTGCCAGCGCCGGGGCCAACGTCCTGACTTTC. This encodes CASSLVASAGANVLTF.

V is TRBV7-6 and J is TRBJ2-7, with a possible D match to TRBD1 (8 bases). Trimming removed 5 bases at V and 5 bases at J, with 13 bases between. This CDR3 is 13 amino acids long. The germline V gene has CDR1 SGHVS and CDR2 FNYEAQ. The CDR3 protein is CASSRTGTNEQYF. CDR3 DNA: TGTGCCAGCAGCAGGACAGGGACTAACGAGCAGTACTTC.

This chain links TRBV7-9 with TRBJ1-2; D may be TRBD1 (5 bases). Trimming took 8 bases from V and 2 from J, leaving 12 bases between them. Germline lookup yields CDR1 SEHNR and CDR2 FQNEAQ (reference sequence). The CDR3 sequence is 13 residues long. The CDR3, as DNA: TGTGCCAGCTCAGGGTTAATCAACTATGGCTACACCTTC. Translation gives CASSGLINYGYTF.

V usage is TRBV29-1 and J usage is TRBJ1-1, with D maybe TRBD1 (5 bases). CDR3 length equals 13 residues. The V end lost 6 bases, the J end lost 1 base, and 12 bases lay between the germline ends. From germline, CDR1 is SQVTM and CDR2 ANQGSEA. The CDR3 here is CSVVGGGNTEAFF. The CDR3 nucleotides read TGCAGCGTAGTAGGCGGGGGGAACACTGAAGCTTTCTTT.

The genes are TRBV4-1 and TRBJ1-2; D gene uncertain. Germline V CDR1 and CDR2: MGHRA, YSYEKL. Deletions cut 1 base from V and 6 bases from J, with 18 bases between. The CDR3 has 16 residues. CDR3 sequence (DNA): TGCGCCAGCAGCCAAGCCCCCGGGGAGGCAGACAATGGCTACACCTTC. Translating it yields CASSQAPGEADNGYTF.

The chain uses TRBV6-5 and TRBJ2-7; no clear D. Germline-derived CDR1 and CDR2 are MNHEY and SVGAGI. The CDR3 is 15 residues long. V lost 3 bases to trimming and J lost 3 bases, with 15 bases between them. As DNA, the CDR3 is TGTGCCAGCAGTTATAACCCGCTCGGAGTCTACGAGCAGTACTTC. Translation gives CASSYNPLGVYEQYF.

This clone turned up a few times. The rearrangement uses TRBV9 and TRBJ1-5; 7 nucleotides agree with TRBD1. This CDR3 has 15 residues. CDR1 and CDR2 from the germline V gene are SGDLS and YYNGEE. The V gene end was trimmed by 4 bases and the J gene end by 1 base; junction bases not matched to a gene: 5. In nucleotides, the CDR3 is TGTGCCAGCAGCAAGGGGGCGACGAGCAATCAGCCCCAGCATTTT. Translated: CASSKGATSNQPQHF.

This clone has a count of ten or more. The chain couples TRBV6-6 to TRBJ1-6, with 8 bases that match TRBD1. CDR3 length: 15 amino acids. The junction had 0 bases not matched to a gene; V was cut back by 0 bases and J by 5 bases. Germline values: CDR1 MNHNY, CDR2 SVGAGI (reference sequence). Here the CDR3 reads CASSYSTGDNSPLHF. The CDR3 bases are TGTGCCAGCAGTTACTCGACAGGGGATAATTCACCCCTCCACTTT.

The V call is TRBV4-1, the J call TRBJ2-1; 7 bases map to TRBD1. J lost 8 bases, V lost 3 bases, and 4 bases had no gene match. Germline V gives CDR1 MGHRA, CDR2 YSYEKL. This CDR3 has 13 amino acids. As DNA, the CDR3 is TGCGCCAGCAGCCACTCAACAGGGGATGAGCAGTTCTTC. This translates into CASSHSTGDEQFF.

The chain joins TRBV2 to TRBJ2-6, with D perhaps matching TRBD1 (6 bases). Trimming shortened V by 3 bases and J by 4 bases, and 13 bases separated the two germline ends. Germline CDR1 reads SNHLY; CDR2 reads FYNNEI. This CDR3 is built from 16 residues. CDR3: CASSDRGLSGANVLTF. In DNA, the CDR3 is TGTGCCAGCAGTGACAGGGGTCTCTCCGGGGCCAACGTCCTGACTTTC.

In this sample, this clone turned up a few times. This sequence joins TRBV6-5 and TRBJ2-5; tentative D call: TRBD2 (5 bases). V dropped 6 bases and J dropped 5 bases, with 19 bases sitting between them. The CDR3 totals 15 residues. Germline CDR1 MNHEY, CDR2 SVGAGI. Written as DNA, the CDR3 is TGTGCCAGCAGCCCCGGGGAGACTCCACGGGAGACCCAGTACTTC. Its translation: CASSPGETPRETQYF.

This chain links TRBV27 with TRBJ1-1, with D uncertain. The CDR3 consists of 13 residues. V lost 8 bases and J lost 1, with 11 bases in between. CDR1 and CDR2 (germline): MNHEY, SMNVEV (reference sequence). This chain's CDR3 is CASSWQPNTEAFF. The CDR3 DNA follows: TGTGCCAGCTCTTGGCAGCCGAACACTGAAGCTTTCTTT.

This chain connects TRBV7-9 to TRBJ2-2; 8 positions agree with TRBD2. The V segment lost 5 bases and the J segment 6 bases; nucleotides outside the gene matches: 2. Germline loops: CDR1 SEHNR, CDR2 FQNEAQ (reference sequence). The CDR3 has 13 amino acids. The CDR3, as DNA: TGTGCCAGCAGCGGACTAGCTCCCGGGGAGCTGTTTTTT. It translates to CASSGLAPGELFF.

This chain links TRBV12-5 with TRBJ1-3; the D gene is possibly TRBD1 (5 bases). Per the germline V gene, CDR1 is LGHNT and CDR2 is FRNRAP. The germline V and J ends were trimmed by 7 bases and 0 bases, with 10 bases remaining between them. The CDR3 has 14 residues. CDR3 amino acids: CASATTDSGNTIYF. The CDR3 nucleotides read TGTGCTAGTGCCACGACAGACTCTGGAAACACCATATATTTT.

In this sample, this clone turned up a few times. The chain employs TRBV11-2 and TRBJ2-1; 7 bases map to TRBD1. Per the germline V gene, CDR1 is SGHAT and CDR2 is FQNNGV. V lost 3 bases to trimming and J lost 9 bases; unmatched junction nucleotides: 2. The CDR3 is 12 residues long. The CDR3 DNA follows: TGTGCCAGCAGCTTCGGGACAGTTGAGCAGTTCTTC. It encodes CASSFGTVEQFF.

This clone turned up a few times. The chain joins TRBV6-5 to TRBJ2-1, with D perhaps matching TRBD1 or TRBD2 (5 bases each). The CDR3 totals 11 residues. Germline V gives CDR1 MNHEY, CDR2 SVGAGI. Trimming cost V 5 bases and J 10 bases, with 9 bases left between them. CDR3 sequence reads: CASSAEGEQFF. The CDR3 nucleotides are TGTGCCAGCAGTGCCGAGGGGGAGCAGTTCTTC.

On this clone: Other nucleotide sequences from this sample produce the same CDR3. V gene TRBV4-1 combines with J gene TRBJ2-5; no clear D gene. Trimming pared 1 base from V and 0 bases from J, leaving 6 bases between. CDR1 and CDR2 from the germline V gene are MGHRA and YSYEKL. The CDR3 is made up of 14 amino acids. The CDR3 DNA is TGCGCCAGCAGCCAAGGAAGGAACCAAGAGACCCAGTACTTC. Its protein product is CASSQGRNQETQYF.

This clone came up a few times. This chain uses TRBV4-1 with TRBJ1-1; 7 bases agree with TRBD1. The CDR3 length is 12 residues. Trimming took 6 bases from V and 7 from J; bases not matched to a gene: 5. Germline assignment: CDR1 MGHRA and CDR2 YSYEKL. CDR3 in amino acids: CASSLTGSEAFF. CDR3 bases: TGCGCCAGCAGTCTGACAGGGAGTGAAGCTTTCTTT.